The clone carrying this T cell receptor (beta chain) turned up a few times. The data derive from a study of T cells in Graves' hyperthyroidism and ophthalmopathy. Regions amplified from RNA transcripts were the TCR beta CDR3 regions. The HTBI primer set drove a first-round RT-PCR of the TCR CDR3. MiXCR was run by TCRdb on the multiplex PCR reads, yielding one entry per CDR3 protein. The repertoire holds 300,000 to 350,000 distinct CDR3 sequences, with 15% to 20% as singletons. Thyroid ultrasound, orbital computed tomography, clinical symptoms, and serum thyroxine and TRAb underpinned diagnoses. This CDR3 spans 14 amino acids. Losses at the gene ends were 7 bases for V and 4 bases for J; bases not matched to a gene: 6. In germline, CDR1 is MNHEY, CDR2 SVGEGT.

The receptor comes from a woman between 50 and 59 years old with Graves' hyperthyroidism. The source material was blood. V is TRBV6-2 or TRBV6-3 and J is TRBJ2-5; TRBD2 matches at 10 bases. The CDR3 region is CASIPSGGAETQYF. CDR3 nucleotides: TGTGCCAGCATACCTAGCGGGGGTGCAGAGACCCAGTACTTC.